This TCR beta chain was identified during a study of shared clonotypes between healthy human individuals. Naivety among CD8 cells was defined by CD45RO negativity and positive CCR7 selection, thereby excluding terminally differentiated effector memory CD45RA+ cells. As to this clone: Antigen specificity is unknown.

Study-level findings and limits: There were few donors, and this limited the genetic and exposure-history diversity represented. As a rule, naive subsets had a larger estimated richness than memory subsets.

J gave up 7 bases and V 6 bases, and 8 bases lay outside the gene matches. Germline CDR1 is MDHEN and CDR2 is SYDVKM. This CDR3 has 13 amino acids. The method was immunoSEQ multiplex PCR; TCRdb's version includes in-frame clones alone and lacks a portion of them. The sample gives about 2 million clones, roughly 94% of which show up once; 0.85% to 1.3% is in the top ten. Sequencing was carried out using naive CD8+ T cells sorted from blood. The chain employs TRBV28 and TRBJ1-2, with 7 bases fitting TRBD1. The sequence was obtained from a young man in good health. This CDR3 is CASRAGGGGGYTF. Here the CDR3 DNA reads TGTGCCAGCAGAGCAGGGGGAGGGGGTGGCTACACCTTC.